This TCR beta chain is drawn from a study of CD8 T cells in ankylosing spondylitis. General observations from the study: The authors reported significant enrichment of disease-linked clones in matched ankylosing spondylitis synovial fluid. It appeared that ankylosing spondylitis blood was characterized by a TCR beta motif of several highly homologous variants. Disease-linked clones bore a CD8+ phenotype and were relatively rare in peripheral blood.

Quantitative 5'-RACE with molecular barcodes generated TCR beta libraries. TCRdb reprocessed the 5' RACE reads with MiXCR, giving one entry per CDR3 protein. The sample gives 250,000 to 350,000 distinct CDR3 sequences, around 20% of which show up once; roughly 3.6% is in the top ten. This clonotype was found many times. Its antigen remains unknown. V lost 5 bases to trimming and J lost 0 bases, with 25 bases between them. From germline, CDR1 is MDHEN and CDR2 SYDVKM. The CDR3 totals 19 residues. The clonotype originates from a female donor with ankylosing spondylitis or in good health (not recorded which). The sample comprised blood, either unsorted or a sorted T cell fraction (not recorded which). The chain links TRBV28 to TRBJ1-1, with D possibly matching TRBD1 (6 bases). The CDR3 DNA is TGTGCCAGCAGTCATCGCTTAAGGGGGGCCCGATCCATGAACACTGAAGCTTTCTTT. Amino acids: CASSHRLRGARSMNTEAFF.